This is a list of T cell receptor beta chains from one sample in a study of T cells after yellow fever vaccination. Via MiXCR, TCRdb re-called the 5' RACE reads, giving one row per CDR3 protein. The table records about 550,000 distinct CDR3 sequences, over 15% of them present only once. Here the sequenced sample was PBMCs, taken 15 days after the yellow fever booster vaccination. All receptors come from a man aged 25-40 years who received the YFV17D yellow fever vaccine. CDR3s include the opening cysteine and the closing phenylalanine or tryptophan. Fields, in order: V gene, J gene, clone size, D gene, CDR3 protein, CDR3 DNA. The D gene is left open where the match is weak. The size entry is marked missing in some rows and otherwise reads once, few, many or a size class.

V: TRBV7-2
J: TRBJ1-1
size: few
D: TRBD1
CDR3: CASRVQGAAEAFF
DNA: TGTGCCAGCAGGGTGCAGGGGGCCGCTGAAGCTTTCTTT

V: TRBV6-5
J: TRBJ2-7
size: few
D: NA
CDR3: CASSYSGRGNEQYF
DNA: TGTGCCAGCAGTTACTCCGGGAGAGGCAACGAGCAGTACTTC

V: TRBV6-5
J: TRBJ2-2
size: NA
D: NA
CDR3: CASSYSKVAGSPNTGELFF
DNA: TGTGCCAGCAGTTACTCGAAGGTGGCGGGGTCCCCGAACACCGGGGAGCTGTTTTTT

V: TRBV29-1
J: TRBJ2-7
size: NA
D: NA
CDR3: CSVGLTYYEQYF
DNA: TGCAGCGTCGGACTGACGTACTACGAGCAGTACTTC

V: TRBV20-1
J: TRBJ2-1
size: NA
D: TRBD2
CDR3: CSARDRRFSAGGPRNEQFF
DNA: TGCAGTGCTAGAGATAGAAGGTTTTCGGCGGGAGGGCCTCGAAATGAGCAGTTCTTC

V: TRBV7-2
J: TRBJ1-3
size: many
D: TRBD1
CDR3: CASSEDRVGGNTIYF
DNA: TGTGCCAGCAGCGAGGACAGGGTTGGTGGAAACACCATATATTTT

V: TRBV3-1
J: TRBJ2-4
size: NA
D: NA
CDR3: CASTPGTAKNIQYF
DNA: TGTGCCAGCACTCCCGGGACAGCCAAAAACATTCAGTACTTC

V: TRBV18
J: TRBJ2-1
size: NA
D: NA
CDR3: CASSPQIAPEQFF
DNA: TGTGCCAGCTCACCACAGATAGCCCCTGAGCAGTTCTTC

V: TRBV5-1
J: TRBJ2-5
size: NA
D: TRBD2
CDR3: CASTLGGTRETQYF
DNA: TGCGCCAGCACGTTGGGAGGGACTAGAGAGACCCAGTACTTC

V: TRBV19
J: TRBJ2-6
size: NA
D: NA
CDR3: CASRDEGVPGANVLTF
DNA: TGTGCAAGTAGAGACGAGGGGGTCCCTGGGGCCAACGTCCTGACTTTC

V: TRBV5-5
J: TRBJ2-2
size: NA
D: NA
CDR3: CASSLRRVTGELFF
DNA: TGTGCCAGCAGCTTGAGGCGGGTCACCGGGGAGCTGTTTTTT

V: TRBV29-1
J: TRBJ1-2
size: NA
D: TRBD1
CDR3: CSAGTDQHYGYTF
DNA: TGCAGCGCCGGGACAGACCAACACTATGGCTACACCTTC

V: TRBV7-9
J: TRBJ2-5
size: NA
D: NA
CDR3: CASSPPDAIQETQYF
DNA: TGTGCCAGCAGCCCCCCGGACGCAATTCAAGAGACCCAGTACTTC

V: TRBV27
J: TRBJ2-1
size: few
D: NA
CDR3: CASRGAYEQFF
DNA: TGTGCCAGCAGGGGGGCGTATGAGCAGTTCTTC

V: TRBV20-1
J: TRBJ2-1
size: once
D: TRBD2
CDR3: CSARRTSGAINNEQFF
DNA: TGCAGTGCTAGACGGACTAGCGGAGCAATAAACAATGAGCAGTTCTTC

V: TRBV4-3
J: TRBJ2-7
size: NA
D: TRBD1
CDR3: CASGHRGSNEQYF
DNA: TGCGCCAGCGGACACAGGGGCAGCAACGAGCAGTACTTC

V: TRBV11-3
J: TRBJ2-1
size: few
D: NA
CDR3: CASSLVVSGDPNEQFF
DNA: TGTGCCAGCAGCTTAGTCGTTTCCGGGGACCCTAATGAGCAGTTCTTC

V: TRBV14
J: TRBJ2-7
size: NA
D: TRBD2
CDR3: CASSHTSGGHEQYF
DNA: TGTGCCAGCAGCCACACTAGCGGGGGCCACGAGCAGTACTTC

V: TRBV5-1
J: TRBJ2-3
size: few
D: NA
CDR3: CASSLGVETVSTDTQYF
DNA: TGCGCCAGCAGCTTGGGGGTGGAGACCGTTAGCACAGATACGCAGTATTTT

V: TRBV4-3
J: TRBJ2-5
size: NA
D: TRBD2
CDR3: CASSHSGGSKRETQYF
DNA: TGCGCCAGCAGCCATTCTGGCGGGAGTAAAAGAGAGACCCAGTACTTC

V: TRBV7-2
J: TRBJ2-5
size: NA
D: NA
CDR3: CASSIGSLETQYF
DNA: TGTGCCAGCAGCATAGGCTCCTTAGAGACCCAGTACTTC